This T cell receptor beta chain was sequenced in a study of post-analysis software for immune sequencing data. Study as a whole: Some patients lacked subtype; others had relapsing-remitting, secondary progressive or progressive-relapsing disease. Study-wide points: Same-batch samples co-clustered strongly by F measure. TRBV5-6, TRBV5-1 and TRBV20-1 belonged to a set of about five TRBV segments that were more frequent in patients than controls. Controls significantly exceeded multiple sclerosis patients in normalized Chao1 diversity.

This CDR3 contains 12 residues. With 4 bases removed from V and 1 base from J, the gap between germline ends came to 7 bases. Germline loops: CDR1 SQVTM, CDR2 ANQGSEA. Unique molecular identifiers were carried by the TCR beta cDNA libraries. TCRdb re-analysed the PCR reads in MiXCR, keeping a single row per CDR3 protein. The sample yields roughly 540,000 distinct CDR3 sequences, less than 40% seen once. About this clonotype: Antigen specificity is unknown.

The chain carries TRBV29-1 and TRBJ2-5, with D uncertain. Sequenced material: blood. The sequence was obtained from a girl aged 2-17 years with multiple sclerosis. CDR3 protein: CSVASTQETQYF. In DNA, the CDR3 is TGCAGCGTTGCCTCGACCCAAGAGACCCAGTACTTC.